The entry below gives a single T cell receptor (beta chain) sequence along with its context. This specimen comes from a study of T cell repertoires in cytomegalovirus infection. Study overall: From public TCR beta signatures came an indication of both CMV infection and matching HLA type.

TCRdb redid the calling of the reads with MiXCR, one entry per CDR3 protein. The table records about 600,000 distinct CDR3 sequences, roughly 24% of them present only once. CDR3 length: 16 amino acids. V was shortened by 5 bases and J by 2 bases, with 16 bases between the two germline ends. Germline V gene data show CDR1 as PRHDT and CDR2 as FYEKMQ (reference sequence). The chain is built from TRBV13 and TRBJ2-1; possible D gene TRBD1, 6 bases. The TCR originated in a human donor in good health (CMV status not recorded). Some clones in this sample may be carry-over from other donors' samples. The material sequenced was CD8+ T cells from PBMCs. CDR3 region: CASSPMGAKAYNEQFF. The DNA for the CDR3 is TGTGCCAGCAGCCCGATGGGGGCTAAGGCCTACAATGAGCAGTTCTTC.